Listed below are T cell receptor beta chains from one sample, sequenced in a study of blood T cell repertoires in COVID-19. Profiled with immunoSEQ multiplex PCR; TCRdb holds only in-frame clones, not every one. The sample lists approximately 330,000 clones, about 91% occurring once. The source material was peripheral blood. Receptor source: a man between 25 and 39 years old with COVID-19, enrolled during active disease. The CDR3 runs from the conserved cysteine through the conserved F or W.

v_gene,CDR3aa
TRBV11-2,CASSLGSGGLMDEQFF
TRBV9,CASSTHSGTLYEQYF
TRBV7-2,CASSLTGDRFTGELFF
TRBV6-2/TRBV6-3,CASSYGGHSNQPQHF
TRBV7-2,CASSSSLNYGYTF
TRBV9,CASSFGQGTYNEQFF
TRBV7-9,CASSDHSQGDSPLHF
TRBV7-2,CASSLIQGAYEQYF
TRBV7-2,CASSLQIFYGYTF
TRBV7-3,CASSWAGEMGEQYF
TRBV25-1,CASTFLTGIETQYF
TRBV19,CASSIPSGFGANVLTF
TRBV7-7,CASSPVRSPNTGELFF
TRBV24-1,CVPGDRLAKNIQYF
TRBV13,CASRRQGANYGYTF
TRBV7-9,CASSLGQGQLEETQYF
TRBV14,CASSLRTLIATKEGYNEQFF